This TCR beta chain appears in the sequencing data of a study of shared clonotypes between healthy human individuals (dated by TCRdb to the early 2020s). A note on the overall study: Three men and a couple of women, aged 18 to 49 years, made up the cohort. For each donor, three plates each were used for CD4 naive and CD4 memory, two plates were used for CD8 naive, and one plate was used for CD8 memory. Blood TCR repertoires of roughly five healthy adults were deeply sequenced to estimate repertoire size and the extent of clonotype sharing between individuals. Different laboratories and diverse techniques were used to prepare libraries and sequence TCR repertoires, to increase sequencing depth and limit assay-specific biases. Each donor's leukapheresis produced roughly between roughly 0.85 and 9.5 billion PBMCs.

Using the deep immunoSEQ assay, multiplex PCR amplified TCR CDR3 regions from genomic DNA. Extracted genomic DNA from each cell subset was spread evenly across all wells of several immunoSEQ 96-well plates, with each plate serving as a replicate. Each replicate PCR for sorted subsets received about 200 ng genomic DNA, equal to around 32,000 T cell genomes. Purified libraries were measured with a Qubit 3.0 fluorometer, size-checked on a Bioanalyzer 2100, and measured again with the KAPA Library Quantification kit. Every immunoSEQ 96-well plate was sequenced on a separate single-read 150-cycle Illumina NextSeq 550 flow cell. Turning to the authors' computational methods: The immunoSEQ output contained only junctional sequences without quality scores, so filtering could not match that applied to full-length reads. To assign V/J genes and CDR3, sequences were annotated against IMGT germline references using PyIR, a Python wrapper for IgBLAST v1.9. Reads were filtered out if the reads had weak V/J assignments (E-value above 1e-6), no CDR3, stop codons, out-of-frame junctions, or ambiguous translated residues. V3J clonotypes were defined by identical inferred V gene, J gene, and CDR3 amino acid sequence. Percentage overlap between repertoires was computed as shared unique clonotypes divided by the size of the smaller repertoire. Three approaches were used to assess repertoire richness: RTK rarefaction, the Chao1 estimator, and Recon v2.1 estimates of unobserved clonotypes. For all TCRbeta clonotypes obtained by the gDNA method from a few donors, generation probabilities were computed with OLGA. In its TCRdb copy, this immuneACCESS table keeps in-frame sequences only and misses some clones. Where compared with another copy, unresolved V genes explain less than half of these, and the others have no known cause. V and J calls and clone size are as listed in that table; D and trimming were resolved from the DNA. Counted in this sample were just over 2,000,000 clones; roughly 94% of them appeared once. Approximately 0.13% of the sample lies in the top ten.

From a lookup of the germline V gene (reference sequence), CDR1 and CDR2 are MNHEY and SMNVEV. The germline ends are 16 bases apart after V is trimmed by 8 bases and J by 5 bases. Inclusive of the bounding cysteine and phenylalanine, the CDR3 is 13 residues long. CDR3 DNA only is kept here, 39 bases in frame from base 1. Donors were healthy HIV-negative adults with no recently reported acute infections or vaccinations. Every donor was a Caucasian adult living in Nashville, Tennessee, USA. Magnetic negative selection was used to enrich CD4+ T cells, after which naive cells were positively selected on CD45RA and the negative fraction became the memory subset. After blood collection by leukapheresis, PBMCs were isolated using Ficoll-Histopaque density gradient centrifugation and then cryopreserved in the vapor phase of liquid nitrogen. Purity and quantity of every magnetically sorted T cell population were checked by analytical flow cytometry. Genomic DNA was isolated from every sorted fraction and measured by UV absorbance on a Nanodrop 2000c.

Study-wide conclusions, independent of this receptor: Higher generation probabilities were observed for clonotypes shared by all four sorted-subset donors than for non-shared clonotypes. Across four donors, about 5.2% of naive CD4, 3% to 4% of naive CD8, 2.3% of memory CD4, and 0.4% to 0.45% of memory CD8 clonotypes were shared. Rarefaction of sorted-subset datasets indicated incomplete sequencing despite the large sequencing depth. Sampling was limited to blood, and TCR repertoires in tissue likely differ from TCR repertoires in blood. Based on pairwise subsampling, the degree of clonotype sharing among donors was expected to be affected by sequencing depth. Because the study included a small number of donors, the genetic and exposure-history diversity represented was limited. Larger estimated clonotype richness was generally found for naive subsets than for memory subsets.

Concerning this clone itself: The antigen this receptor binds is unknown. No base quality values were provided; no much bigger clone lies one nucleotide off.

Sequenced sample: naive CD4+ T cells sorted from blood. The cell subset or site label on this specimen signifies: CD45RA+ positively selected. The TCR was taken from a man between 18 and 29 years old in good health. The rearranged segments are TRBV27 and TRBJ2-7; D gene: possibly TRBD1, on 6 matching bases. The CDR3 loop reads CASLRAGEHEQYF. At the DNA level, the sequence is TGTGCCAGCCTCCGGGCAGGGGAGCACGAGCAGTACTTC.